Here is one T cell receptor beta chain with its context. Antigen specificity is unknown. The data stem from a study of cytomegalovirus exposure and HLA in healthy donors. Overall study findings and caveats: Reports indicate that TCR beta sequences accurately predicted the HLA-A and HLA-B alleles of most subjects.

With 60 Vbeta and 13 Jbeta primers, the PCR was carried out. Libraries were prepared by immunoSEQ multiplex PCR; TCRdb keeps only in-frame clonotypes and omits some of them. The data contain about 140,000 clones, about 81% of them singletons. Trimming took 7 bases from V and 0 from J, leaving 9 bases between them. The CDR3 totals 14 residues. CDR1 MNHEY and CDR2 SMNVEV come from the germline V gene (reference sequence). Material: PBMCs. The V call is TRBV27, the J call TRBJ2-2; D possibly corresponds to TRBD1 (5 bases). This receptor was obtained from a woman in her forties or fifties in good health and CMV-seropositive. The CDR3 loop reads CASTGHSNTGELFF. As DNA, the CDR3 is TGTGCCAGCACCGGACACTCGAACACCGGGGAGCTGTTTTTT.